These 10 T cell receptor beta chains came from one sample sequenced in a study of blood T cell repertoires in COVID-19 (dated by TCRdb to about 2020). The receptor library was made with the immunoSEQ multiplex PCR assay. TCRdb limited this immuneACCESS table to in-frame rearrangements with V and J called. A share of clones is missing; checked studies link under half to unresolved V genes, and the rest is unexplained. Within this sample are about 230,000 clones, with 70% to 90% of them counted one time only. The ten largest clones take up around 16% of the sample. The material sequenced was PBMCs or T cells enriched from blood (not recorded which). Receptors were obtained from a man younger than 30 who had recovered from COVID-19.

The rearrangement links TRBV3-1 (or the pseudogene TRBV3-2) to TRBJ1-1, with 8 positions matching TRBD1. Germline values: CDR1 LGHDT, CDR2 YNNKEL (reference sequence). This CDR3 is 19 amino acids long. Unmatched junction bases numbered 16, after V lost 4 bases and J lost 0 bases. CDR3 protein: CASSLDRGQGQPMNTEAFF. CDR3 nucleotide sequence: TGTGCCAGCAGCCTAGATCGTGGACAGGGTCAGCCAATGAACACTGAAGCTTTCTTT.

The J gene is TRBJ2-7, the V gene TRBV5-4; 8 nucleotides match TRBD1. Germline CDR1 reads SGHNT; CDR2 reads YYREEE (reference sequence). With 4 bases clipped from V and 4 bases from J, the junction kept 4 bases outside the gene matches. The CDR3 is 13 amino acids. The CDR3 DNA is TGTGCCAGCAGCCGGGACAGGCAGTACGAGCAGTACTTC. The encoded protein is CASSRDRQYEQYF.

J is TRBJ1-2 and V is TRBV4-2; D is unclear. The CDR3 loop spans 15 amino acids. Trimming stripped 0 bases from V and 1 base from J, with 9 bases between. The germline CDR1 and CDR2 sequences are LGHNA and YNFKEQ. Here the CDR3 DNA reads TGTGCCAGCAGCCAAGAAAAAGGAGATAACTATGGCTACACCTTC. It encodes CASSQEKGDNYGYTF.

V usage is TRBV5-1 and J usage is TRBJ1-2; 7 bases line up with TRBD1. The CDR3 consists of 16 residues. V was pared by 1 base and J by 2 bases, with 8 bases of the junction left unmatched. Per the germline V gene, CDR1 is SGHRS and CDR2 is YFSETQ. The CDR3 loop is CASSLSAGQQNYGYTF. The DNA of the CDR3 is TGCGCCAGCAGCTTGTCTGCGGGACAGCAAAACTATGGCTACACCTTC. Variable domain in full (rest from reference TRBV5-1 and TRBJ1-2): KAGVTQTPRYLIKTRGQQVTLSCSPISGHRSVSWYQQTPGQGLQFLFEYFSETQRNKGNFPGRFSGRQFSNSRSEMNVSTLELGDSALYLCASSLSAGQQNYGYTFGSGTRLTVV.

The rearrangement uses TRBV5-4 and TRBJ1-2; TRBD1 matches at 8 bases. This CDR3 region has 14 residues. The V and J ends lost 0 bases and 4 bases, in that order; junction bases with no gene match: 2. Germline V gene lookup returns CDR1 SGHNT and CDR2 YYREEE (reference sequence). DNA of the CDR3: TGTGCCAGCAGCTTGGCAGGGGGCCCCTATGGCTACACCTTC. It is translated as CASSLAGGPYGYTF.

This chain connects TRBV6-5 to TRBJ1-1, with D possibly matching TRBD1 (6 bases). This CDR3 comprises 13 residues. The germline gives CDR1 MNHEY, CDR2 SVGAGI. Trimming stripped 7 bases from V and 6 bases from J, with 15 bases between. The CDR3 region has the DNA TGTGCCAGCACTAGTGAGACAGGTCCTGAAGCTTTCTTT. Protein: CASTSETGPEAFF.

The chain recombines TRBV2 with TRBJ2-2, with 8 bases matching TRBD2. V lost 7 bases to trimming and J lost 4 bases; unmatched junction nucleotides: 11. Germline values: CDR1 SNHLY, CDR2 FYNNEI. The CDR3 runs to 16 residues. In DNA, the CDR3 is TGTGCCAGCACCAATCAAGCGGGGGTCTTCACCGGGGAGCTGTTTTTT. This gives the protein CASTNQAGVFTGELFF.

V gene TRBV4-1 combines with J gene TRBJ2-1, with 8 bases that match TRBD2. Germline loops: CDR1 MGHRA, CDR2 YSYEKL. This CDR3 is 18 amino acids long. V shed 0 bases and J 4 bases; nucleotides not matched to a gene: 11. Here the CDR3 reads CASSQESHGLAEYNEQFF. CDR3 coding DNA: TGCGCCAGCAGCCAAGAAAGCCATGGACTAGCAGAATACAATGAGCAGTTCTTC.

The chain carries TRBV24-1 and TRBJ2-2; 11 positions match TRBD2. Germline assignment: CDR1 KGHDR and CDR2 SFDVKD. There are 16 residues in the CDR3. The V gene end was trimmed by 3 bases and the J gene end by 8 bases; junction bases not matched to a gene: 7. CDR3 loop: CATSDHRLAGSGELFF. As DNA, the CDR3 is TGTGCCACCAGTGATCACAGACTAGCGGGGTCTGGGGAGCTGTTTTTT.

The chain uses TRBV4-2 and TRBJ1-2, with 9 positions matching TRBD1. After removal of 1 base from V and 0 bases from J, the junction contained 6 bases not matched to a gene. CDR1 is LGHNA and CDR2 is YNFKEQ in the germline V gene. The CDR3 extends over 17 amino acids. The CDR3 loop is CASSQGQGGLTNYGYTF. The CDR3 nucleotides read TGTGCCAGCAGCCAAGGACAGGGGGGCCTAACTAACTATGGCTACACCTTC.